The 20 T cell receptor beta chains below come from one sample, sequenced in a study of beta chain features in type 1 diabetes. Isolated RNA was reverse transcribed in full, so expressed TCRB transcripts were sequenced. Produced via immunoSEQ multiplex PCR; TCRdb's table is partial and in-frame only. The repertoire holds hundreds of thousands of clones, with about 16% as singletons. Sequencing input: naive CD4+ T cells from blood. The receptor source for this set is a man aged 18-30 years in good health.

This clone was observed a few times. The rearrangement uses TRBV5-6 and TRBJ2-7; TRBD2 matches 10 bases. The junction had 2 bases not matched to a gene; V was cut back by 1 base and J by 4 bases. The CDR3 runs to 14 residues. Germline V CDR1 and CDR2: SGHDT, YYEEEE. The CDR3 loop is CASSLYSGGYEQYF. Here the CDR3 DNA reads TGTGCCAGCAGCTTGTATAGCGGGGGGTACGAGCAGTACTTC.

The J gene is TRBJ1-1, the V gene TRBV5-1; maybe TRBD1 (6 bases). Trimming removed 4 bases at V and 0 bases at J, with 16 bases between. The CDR3 length is 16 residues. The germline V gene has CDR1 SGHRS and CDR2 YFSETQ. The chain's CDR3 is CASSPADRSMNTEAFF. CDR3 coding DNA: TGCGCCAGCAGCCCAGCAGACAGGTCTATGAACACTGAAGCTTTCTTT. The variable domain in full, with the rest retrieved from reference TRBV5-1 and TRBJ1-1, is KAGVTQTPRYLIKTRGQQVTLSCSPISGHRSVSWYQQTPGQGLQFLFEYFSETQRNKGNFPGRFSGRQFSNSRSEMNVSTLELGDSALYLCASSPADRSMNTEAFFGQGTRLTVV.

The chain has TRBV27 and TRBJ1-2, with 7 bases that match TRBD1. The CDR3 runs 15 residues. CDR1 MNHEY and CDR2 SMNVEV come from the germline V gene (reference sequence). The junction had 17 bases not matched to a gene; V was cut back by 10 bases and J by 6 bases. CDR3 amino acids: CATRPPETGLHGYTF. The CDR3, as DNA: TGTGCCACTAGGCCCCCAGAGACAGGGTTACATGGCTACACCTTC.

The rearrangement uses TRBV30 and TRBJ1-2; TRBD1 might be the D (5 bases). Germline loops: CDR1 GTSNPN, CDR2 SVGIG (reference sequence). Trimming left V 0 bases short and J 4 bases short, with 12 bases between. The CDR3 totals 14 residues. The DNA for the CDR3 is TGTGCCTGGAGTGTAGTAGGGGACCCCTATGGCTACACCTTC. Translation: CAWSVVGDPYGYTF.

This clone was seen a few times. The rearrangement joins TRBV6-1 to TRBJ2-1; D uncertain. Germline V CDR1 and CDR2: MNHNS, SASEGT. The ends were cut back, 2 bases at V and 4 bases at J, with 12 bases in the middle. The CDR3 runs 15 residues. This CDR3 reads CASSESIGNYNEQFF. The DNA of the CDR3 is TGTGCCAGCAGTGAAAGCATAGGGAATTACAATGAGCAGTTCTTC.

The chain is built from TRBV14 and TRBJ2-1, with D possibly matching TRBD1 (6 bases). The CDR3 consists of 17 residues. Germline CDR1 and CDR2: SGHDN and FVKESK. V was shortened by 0 bases and J by 4 bases, with 16 bases between the two germline ends. CDR3 DNA sequence: TGTGCCAGCAGCCAAGACTCCCTCTCGACAGGATACAATGAGCAGTTCTTC. It is translated as CASSQDSLSTGYNEQFF.

V is TRBV27 and J is TRBJ2-7; 7 positions agree with TRBD2. The CDR3 runs to 13 residues. Germline values: CDR1 MNHEY, CDR2 SMNVEV (reference sequence). The V gene end was trimmed by 4 bases and the J gene end by 6 bases; junction bases not matched to a gene: 6. The CDR3 DNA sequence: TGTGCCAGCAGTTCCCTCCGGGGGGTCGAGCAGTACTTC. Amino acid sequence: CASSSLRGVEQYF.

This clone was counted only a few times. This rearrangement joins TRBV9 to TRBJ2-7; a possible D gene is TRBD2 (5 bases). Germline V gene lookup returns CDR1 SGDLS and CDR2 YYNGEE. The CDR3 runs to 17 residues. V lost 0 bases and J lost 0, with 16 bases in between. CDR3 in amino acids: CASSVEVSGMSSYEQYF. CDR3 sequence (DNA): TGTGCCAGCAGCGTAGAAGTGAGCGGCATGAGCTCCTACGAGCAGTACTTC.

The chain combines TRBV9 with TRBJ2-2; D may be TRBD1 (6 bases). CDR1 SGDLS and CDR2 YYNGEE come from the germline V gene. The CDR3 has 17 amino acids. Trimming removed 2 bases from V and 3 bases from J, with 17 bases in between. CDR3 in amino acids: CASSVNEGQGYTGELFF. CDR3 DNA: TGTGCCAGCAGCGTCAATGAGGGGCAGGGGTACACCGGGGAGCTGTTTTTT.

The chain is built from TRBV4-3 and TRBJ2-7, with TRBD1 identical over 9 bases. V was pared by 2 bases and J by 0 bases, with 8 bases of the junction left unmatched. CDR1 and CDR2 (germline): LGHNA, YSLEER. The CDR3 length is 17 residues. The CDR3 DNA reads TGCGCCAGCAGCCAAACAACCGGGACAGGGAGCTCCTACGAGCAGTACTTC. It codes for CASSQTTGTGSSYEQYF.

The chain has TRBV9 and TRBJ1-2; 7 bases are a match to TRBD1. J gave up 3 bases and V 6 bases, and 5 bases lay outside the gene matches. Germline values: CDR1 SGDLS, CDR2 YYNGEE. CDR3 length: 13 amino acids. CDR3 region: CASTDRAHYGYTF. CDR3 DNA: TGTGCCAGCACAGACAGGGCCCACTATGGCTACACCTTC.

The chain carries TRBV7-2 and TRBJ2-5, with 7 positions matching TRBD2. After removal of 1 base from V and 2 bases from J, the junction contained 10 bases not matched to a gene. The CDR3 covers 17 residues. Germline CDR1 reads SGHTA; CDR2 reads FQGNSA. CDR3 in DNA: TGTGCCAGCAGCTTAGGGGTGGGGCGCGGGAGACAAGAGACCCAGTACTTC. It is translated as CASSLGVGRGRQETQYF. The variable domain in full, completed from reference TRBV7-2 and TRBJ2-5, reads GAGVSQSPSNKVTEKGKDVELRCDPISGHTALYWYRQSLGQGLEFLIYFQGNSAPDKSGLPSDRFSAERTGGSVSTLTIQRTQQEDSAVYLCASSLGVGRGRQETQYFGPGTRLLVL.

The chain carries TRBV19 and TRBJ1-1; D might be TRBD1 (5 bases). The CDR3 contains 15 residues. V lost 5 bases to trimming and J lost 0 bases, with 13 bases between them. Germline V gene data show CDR1 as LNHDA and CDR2 as SQIVND (reference sequence). DNA of the CDR3: TGTGCCAGTAGTGTCCCGGGACTGATGAACACTGAAGCTTTCTTT. Amino acid sequence: CASSVPGLMNTEAFF. Based on the CDR3 plus reference TRBV19 and TRBJ1-1, the full variable domain is DGGITQSPKYLFRKEGQNVTLSCEQNLNHDAMYWYRQDPGQGLRLIYYSQIVNDFQKGDIAEGYSVSREKKESFPLTVTSAQKNPTAFYLCASSVPGLMNTEAFFGQGTRLTVV.

The rearrangement links TRBV29-1 to TRBJ1-1; weak D call: TRBD1 (5 bases). CDR1 is SQVTM and CDR2 is ANQGSEA in the germline V gene. Trimming pared 4 bases from V and 5 bases from J, leaving 8 bases between. CDR3 length: 11 amino acids. The CDR3 DNA sequence: TGCAGCGTTGGTCGGGGGACTGAAGCTTTCTTT. It encodes CSVGRGTEAFF.

This clone was seen a few times. The rearrangement joins TRBV9 to TRBJ2-1, with D possibly called TRBD1 or TRBD2 (5 bases each). Germline assignment: CDR1 SGDLS and CDR2 YYNGEE. The CDR3 has 14 residues. V was clipped by 6 bases and J by 9 bases, with 19 bases between them. The DNA of the CDR3 is TGTGCCAGCACCGGGACGCCCATCTCACGTGAGCAGTTCTTC. Translating gives CASTGTPISREQFF.

The rearrangement uses TRBV7-2 and TRBJ2-1; 8 positions match TRBD1. The V gene end was trimmed by 6 bases and the J gene end by 5 bases; junction bases not matched to a gene: 3. The CDR3 totals 13 residues. From germline, CDR1 is SGHTA and CDR2 FQGNSA. Here the CDR3 reads CASRLTGDNEQFF. The CDR3 bases are TGTGCCAGCAGGTTGACAGGGGACAATGAGCAGTTCTTC.

In its sample, this clone was seen a few times. The J gene is TRBJ2-3, the V gene TRBV6-6; 10 bases align to TRBD1. J lost 5 bases, V lost 6 bases, and 8 bases had no gene match. CDR3 size: 15 residues. Germline-derived CDR1 and CDR2 are MNHNY and SVGAGI (reference sequence). CDR3 nucleotides: TGTGCCAGCAGCCCCCGGGACAGGGGTGGAGATACGCAGTATTTT. It codes for CASSPRDRGGDTQYF.

A few counts support this clone. J is TRBJ2-6 and V is TRBV11-2, with D unclear. This CDR3 has 15 amino acids. Trimming removed 2 bases at V and 0 bases at J, with 5 bases between. Germline CDR1 is SGHAT and CDR2 is FQNNGV. CDR3 DNA sequence: TGTGCCAGCAGCTTACAGAGCTCTGGGGCCAACGTCCTGACTTTC. Encoded protein: CASSLQSSGANVLTF.

As regards this clone: One end of the junction is discordant with germline, which a read error may explain. The identical CDR3 is also encoded by other nucleotide sequences in the sample. V usage is TRBV29-1 and J usage is TRBJ1-4; TRBD1 might be the D (5 bases). CDR3 size: 16 residues. Per the germline V gene, CDR1 is SQVTM and CDR2 is ANQGSEA. The CDR3 here is CSVVVGELTTNEKLFF. In DNA, the CDR3 is TGCAGTGTTGTGGTAGGGGAGTTGACAACTAATGAAAAACTGTTTTTT.

The chain recombines TRBV4-3 with TRBJ2-3; D is tentatively TRBD1 or TRBD2 (5 bases each). CDR3 length: 16 amino acids. Germline lookup yields CDR1 LGHNA and CDR2 YSLEER. Trimming left V 1 base short and J 0 bases short, with 11 bases between. In DNA form, the CDR3 reads TGCGCCAGCAGCCAAGTGGGGCGGACTAGCACAGATACGCAGTATTTT. Encoded protein: CASSQVGRTSTDTQYF.